The entry that follows covers one TCR beta chain sequence. This sample was included in a study of technical replicates of blood from a few donors. Only in-frame clones appear in the TCRdb table, and some are missing; sequencing was by immunoSEQ multiplex PCR. The repertoire includes some 98,000 clones, 95% of them detected once, and roughly 0.23% sits in the top ten. This CDR3 contains 13 residues. Germline V gene data show CDR1 as ENHRY and CDR2 as SYGVKD. With 6 bases clipped from V and 7 bases from J, the junction kept 7 bases outside the gene matches. The sample was T cells isolated from PBMCs. This receptor was obtained from a human donor in good health. This rearrangement joins TRBV10-3 to TRBJ2-7; 9 positions match TRBD1. The CDR3 here is CAIRKDRGSEQYF. The CDR3 DNA is TGTGCCATCAGGAAAGACAGGGGGAGTGAGCAGTACTTC.